Presented here are 5 T cell receptor beta chains from one specimen sequenced in a study of T-cell reconstitution after alpha-beta-depleted transplantation in children. The authors prepared the TCRbeta library with unique molecular identifiers. TCRdb re-derived calls from the PCR reads in MiXCR, one entry per CDR3 protein. The table has about 540,000 distinct CDR3 sequences, 25% to 30% seen once. The sample in question was PBMCs, obtained before TCRalphabeta/CD19-depleted stem cell transplant. These receptors were obtained from a boy in the first two years of life with Wiskott-Aldrich syndrome, due to receive a stem cell transplant.

J is TRBJ2-1 and V is TRBV5-1, with TRBD2 matching 7 bases. Germline trimming cut 3 bases from V and 0 bases from J; bases unmatched to any gene: 15. Germline-derived CDR1 and CDR2 are SGHRS and YFSETQ. CDR3 size: 19 residues. The CDR3: CASSWTIFARTSSYNEQFF. The CDR3 DNA follows: TGCGCCAGCAGCTGGACAATTTTTGCGAGGACTAGCTCCTACAATGAGCAGTTCTTC.

The V gene is TRBV4-2, the J gene TRBJ2-2, with D uncertain. The CDR3 runs to 14 residues. Germline values: CDR1 LGHNA, CDR2 YNFKEQ. The germline V and J ends were trimmed by 0 bases and 4 bases, with 6 bases remaining between them. This chain's CDR3 is CASSQDTATGELFF. Here the CDR3 DNA reads TGTGCCAGCAGCCAAGATACGGCCACCGGGGAGCTGTTTTTT.

The genes are TRBV2 and TRBJ2-3, with TRBD1 matching 7 bases. J was trimmed by 1 base and V by 9 bases; bases with no gene match: 7. CDR1 is SNHLY and CDR2 is FYNNEI in the germline V gene. The CDR3 is 14 residues long. CDR3 bases: TGTGCCAGTAAGAGGACAGGTGGCACAGATACGCAGTATTTT. Protein product: CASKRTGGTDTQYF.

The chain has TRBV6-5 and TRBJ1-1; D remains unclear. CDR1 is MNHEY, CDR2 SVGAGI, per germline. V shed 6 bases and J shed 1 base, with 9 bases lying between them. This CDR3 contains 13 residues. In DNA, the CDR3 is TGTGCCAGCAGCTACGTACCGAACACTGAAGCTTTCTTT. It is translated as CASSYVPNTEAFF.

The chain couples TRBV10-1 to TRBJ2-1; 8 nucleotides line up with TRBD1. Per the germline V gene, CDR1 is WNHNN and CDR2 is SYGVQD (reference sequence). After removal of 6 bases from V and 8 bases from J, the junction contained 9 bases not matched to a gene. The length of the CDR3 is 14 residues. The CDR3 coding sequence is TGCGCCAGCAGAGGAGACAGGGGTTCCGATGAGCAGTTCTTC. Translated: CASRGDRGSDEQFF.